These T cell receptor beta chains were read from a single sample in a study of early T cells in non-severe SARS-CoV-2 infection. Each CDR3 protein is one row after TCRdb ran MiXCR on the 5' RACE reads. The sample has some 48,000 distinct CDR3 sequences, 4% to 5% seen once. The specimen was whole blood. The receptors originated from an adult who was a healthcare worker with PCR-confirmed SARS-CoV-2 infection or an uninfected control (not recorded which). Both conserved end residues are part of each CDR3. The D gene is left open where the match is weak. Only part of the rows carry a size: once, few, many, or a class if the clone is expanded.

v_call,clone_size,d_call,j_call,cdr3_aa,cdr3_nt
TRBV6-1,.,TRBD1,TRBJ2-7,CASSKGQGEYF,TGTGCCAGCAGTAAGGGACAGGGGGAATACTTC
TRBV7-2,many,.,TRBJ2-7,CASSSGTVSYEQYF,TGTGCCAGCAGCTCCGGGACGGTCTCCTACGAGCAGTACTTC
TRBV18,few,.,TRBJ2-1,CASSPSGQTYGEQFF,TGTGCCAGCTCACCAAGCGGACAGACATATGGTGAGCAGTTCTTC
TRBV28,many,.,TRBJ2-4,CASSSGALAKNIQYF,TGTGCCAGCAGCTCCGGGGCTCTAGCCAAAAACATTCAGTACTTC
TRBV24-1,many,TRBD1,TRBJ2-3,CATTRKPGQGASDTQYF,TGTGCCACCACCCGCAAGCCGGGACAGGGGGCCTCAGATACGCAGTATTTT
TRBV12-3/TRBV12-4,many,TRBD2,TRBJ2-3,CASRGGQGDTQYF,TGTGCCTCAAGGGGAGGGCAGGGAGATACGCAGTATTTT
TRBV11-1,many,.,TRBJ2-3,CASSFGGGGTDTQYF,TGTGCCAGCAGCTTTGGAGGGGGCGGGACAGATACGCAGTATTTT
TRBV6-5,.,.,TRBJ1-4,CASSRTRDNEKLFF,TGTGCCAGCAGCCGGACACGGGATAATGAAAAACTGTTTTTT
TRBV4-3,many,.,TRBJ2-1,CASSQLRGTYNEQFF,TGCGCCAGCAGCCAGTTAAGGGGGACCTACAATGAGCAGTTCTTC
TRBV20-1,.,TRBD1,TRBJ1-4,CSAPDRGAGEKLFF,TGCAGTGCACCGGACAGGGGCGCGGGTGAAAAACTGTTTTTT
TRBV14,few,TRBD2,TRBJ2-3,CASSPGLAPDTQYF,TGTGCCAGCAGCCCGGGACTAGCTCCAGATACGCAGTATTTT
TRBV5-1,many,.,TRBJ1-3,CASSTGPSGNTIYF,TGCGCCAGCAGCACGGGACCTTCTGGAAACACCATATATTTT
TRBV7-2,many,.,TRBJ2-7,CASSLARAERQYF,TGTGCCAGCAGCTTAGCGCGGGCTGAGAGGCAGTACTTC
TRBV4-3,many,TRBD2,TRBJ2-7,CASSQDGAGTSGRREQYF,TGCGCCAGCAGCCAAGATGGAGCCGGGACTAGCGGGAGGAGGGAGCAGTACTTC
TRBV7-9,many,TRBD1,TRBJ2-1,CASSYRGDRPDPYNEQFF,TGTGCCAGCAGCTACAGAGGGGACAGACCAGACCCCTACAATGAGCAGTTCTTC
TRBV7-2,.,TRBD2,TRBJ2-7,CASSLNGGFDEQYF,TGTGCCAGCAGCTTAAACGGGGGGTTTGACGAGCAGTACTTC
TRBV7-2,many,TRBD2,TRBJ2-7,CASSSSGTGLGEQYF,TGTGCCAGCAGCTCTAGCGGGACTGGTTTAGGCGAGCAGTACTTC
TRBV20-1,many,TRBD1,TRBJ1-6,CSAAKGQNNSPLHF,TGCAGTGCCGCAAAGGGACAGAATAATTCACCCCTCCACTTT
TRBV6-1,many,.,TRBJ2-3,CASSQHTGGGTDTQYF,TGTGCCAGCTCCCAACACACCGGGGGAGGCACAGATACGCAGTATTTT
TRBV7-8,.,.,TRBJ2-3,CASSFRGGPEDTQYF,TGTGCCAGCAGCTTCAGGGGGGGACCCGAAGATACGCAGTATTTT
TRBV12-3/TRBV12-4,.,.,TRBJ1-6,CASCGSYNSPLHF,TGTGCCAGCTGTGGCTCCTATAATTCACCCCTCCACTTT
TRBV6-5,many,.,TRBJ1-1,CASMSWGVNTEAFF,TGTGCCAGCATGTCGTGGGGGGTAAACACTGAAGCTTTCTTT
TRBV27,few,TRBD2,TRBJ2-2,CASSLLGGAGELFF,TGTGCCAGCAGTTTATTGGGGGGGGCCGGGGAGCTGTTTTTT
TRBV27,few,TRBD1,TRBJ1-2,CASSKRIGQGPYGYTF,TGTGCCAGCAGTAAACGCATAGGACAGGGCCCCTATGGCTACACCTTC
TRBV20-1,many,.,TRBJ1-5,CSARTETEEGNQPQHF,TGCAGTGCTAGAACCGAGACGGAGGAGGGCAATCAGCCCCAGCATTTT
TRBV6-1,many,.,TRBJ1-5,CAISRGRGQPQHF,TGTGCCATCAGCAGGGGAAGGGGACAGCCCCAGCATTTT
TRBV11-2,many,.,TRBJ2-7,CASSFPFPYEQYF,TGTGCCAGCAGCTTTCCGTTCCCCTACGAGCAGTACTTC
TRBV7-9,many,TRBD2,TRBJ2-1,CAILAGFTNEQFF,TGTGCCATTCTAGCGGGATTTACCAATGAGCAGTTCTTC
TRBV12-3/TRBV12-4,many,.,TRBJ2-4,CASSLRTVAKNIQYF,TGTGCCAGCAGTTTAAGGACGGTAGCCAAAAACATTCAGTACTTC
TRBV6-6,many,.,TRBJ1-2,CASSYGSAGYGYTF,TGTGCCAGCAGTTACGGGTCTGCGGGCTATGGCTACACCTTC
TRBV27,many,.,TRBJ2-2,CASSLSPAAMNTGELFF,TGTGCCAGCAGTTTATCACCCGCCGCGATGAACACCGGGGAGCTGTTTTTT
TRBV5-5,many,.,TRBJ2-5,CASSGVFTAQETQYF,TGTGCCAGCAGCGGCGTTTTCACAGCACAAGAGACCCAGTACTTC
TRBV3-2,many,.,TRBJ1-2,CASSPGGFICYGYTF,TGTGCCAGCAGCCCCGGGGGGTTTATTTGCTATGGCTACACCTTC
TRBV14,many,.,TRBJ1-1,CASSQSSVFEAFF,TGTGCCAGCAGCCAATCCTCAGTTTTTGAAGCTTTCTTT
TRBV7-9,many,.,TRBJ1-6,CASSTQGQGRNSPLHF,TGTGCCAGCAGCACCCAAGGGCAGGGAAGGAATTCACCCCTCCACTTT
TRBV6-5,.,.,TRBJ1-1,CASSTQMGNTEAFF,TGTGCCAGCAGTACCCAGATGGGGAACACTGAAGCTTTCTTT
TRBV7-2,.,.,TRBJ1-2,CASSPSPQSGGYTF,TGTGCCAGCAGCCCTTCCCCCCAATCCGGTGGCTACACCTTC
TRBV19,many,.,TRBJ2-1,CASTSSGSYNEQFF,TGTGCCAGTACTAGTAGCGGATCCTACAATGAGCAGTTCTTC
TRBV20-1,many,.,TRBJ2-7,CSARGYSDFEQYF,TGCAGTGCGAGGGGATACAGCGATTTCGAGCAGTACTTC
TRBV6-2/TRBV6-3,many,.,TRBJ2-1,CASSYSPHYNEQFF,TGTGCCAGCAGTTACTCGCCCCATTACAATGAGCAGTTCTTC
TRBV5-8,many,TRBD1,TRBJ2-3,CASSIGQGSTDTQYF,TGTGCCAGCAGCATCGGACAGGGAAGCACAGATACGCAGTATTTT
TRBV9,many,.,TRBJ2-1,CASSVVGTQYNEQFF,TGTGCCAGCAGCGTAGTAGGGACACAATACAATGAGCAGTTCTTC
TRBV11-3,many,.,TRBJ2-1,CASSLSGNEQFF,TGTGCCAGCAGCTTATCTGGGAATGAGCAGTTCTTC
TRBV5-1,few,TRBD2,TRBJ2-1,CASSLGPSGGADEQFF,TGCGCCAGCAGCTTGGGTCCCAGCGGGGGGGCCGATGAGCAGTTCTTC
TRBV5-1,many,.,TRBJ1-3,CASSPEGYGNTIYF,TGCGCCAGCAGCCCGGAAGGGTATGGAAACACCATATATTTT
TRBV7-2,many,TRBD2,TRBJ2-1,CASSSGTSSHEQFF,TGTGCCAGCAGCTCCGGGACTAGCAGTCATGAGCAGTTCTTC
TRBV2,few,TRBD2,TRBJ2-1,CASTLSTSGGGEQFF,TGTGCCAGCACCCTTTCGACTAGCGGGGGCGGAGAGCAGTTCTTC
TRBV7-3,many,TRBD1,TRBJ2-3,CASSPQTGWSDTQYF,TGTGCCAGCAGCCCTCAGACAGGGTGGTCAGATACGCAGTATTTT
TRBV9,large,.,TRBJ2-3,CASSAGQLPDTQYF,TGTGCCAGCAGCGCCGGACAATTACCAGATACGCAGTATTTT
TRBV5-1,few,TRBD1,TRBJ2-5,CASSRAGQDIGTQYF,TGCGCCAGCAGTCGTGCGGGACAGGACATCGGCACCCAGTACTTC
TRBV4-2,many,.,TRBJ2-1,CASSQESGAIPQYEQFF,TGTGCCAGCAGCCAAGAGAGTGGAGCGATCCCCCAATATGAGCAGTTCTTC
TRBV7-2,many,TRBD2,TRBJ2-5,CASSSGTSIGETQYF,TGTGCCAGCAGCTCCGGGACTAGCATCGGAGAGACCCAGTACTTC